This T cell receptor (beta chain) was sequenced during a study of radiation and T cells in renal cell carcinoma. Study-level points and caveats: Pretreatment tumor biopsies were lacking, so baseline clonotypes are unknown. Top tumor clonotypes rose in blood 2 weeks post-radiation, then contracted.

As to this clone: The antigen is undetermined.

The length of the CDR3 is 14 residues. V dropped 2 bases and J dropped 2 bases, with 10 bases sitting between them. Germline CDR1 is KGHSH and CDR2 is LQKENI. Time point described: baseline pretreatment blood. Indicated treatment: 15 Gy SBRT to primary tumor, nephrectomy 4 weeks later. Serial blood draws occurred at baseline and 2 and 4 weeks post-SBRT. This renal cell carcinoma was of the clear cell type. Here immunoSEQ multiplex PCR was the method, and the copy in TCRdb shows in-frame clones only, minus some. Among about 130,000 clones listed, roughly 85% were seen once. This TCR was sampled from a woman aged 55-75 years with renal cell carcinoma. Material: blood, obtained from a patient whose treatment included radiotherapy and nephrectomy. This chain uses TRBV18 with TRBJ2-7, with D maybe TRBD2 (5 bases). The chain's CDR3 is CASSPSEGTYEQYF. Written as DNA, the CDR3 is TGTGCCAGCTCACCATCCGAGGGAACCTACGAGCAGTACTTC.